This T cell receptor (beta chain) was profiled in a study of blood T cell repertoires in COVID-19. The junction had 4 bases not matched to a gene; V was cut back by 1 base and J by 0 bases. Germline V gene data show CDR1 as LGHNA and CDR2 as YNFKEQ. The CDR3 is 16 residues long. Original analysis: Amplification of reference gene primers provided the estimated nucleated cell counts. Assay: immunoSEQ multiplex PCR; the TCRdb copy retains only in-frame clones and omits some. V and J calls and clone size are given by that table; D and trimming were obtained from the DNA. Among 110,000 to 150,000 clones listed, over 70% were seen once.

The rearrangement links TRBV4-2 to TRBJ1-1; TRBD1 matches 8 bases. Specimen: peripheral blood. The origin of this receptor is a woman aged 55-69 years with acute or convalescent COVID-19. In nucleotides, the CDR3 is TGTGCCAGCAGCCAAGGACAGGGGTTGCTGAACACTGAAGCTTTCTTT. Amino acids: CASSQGQGLLNTEAFF.